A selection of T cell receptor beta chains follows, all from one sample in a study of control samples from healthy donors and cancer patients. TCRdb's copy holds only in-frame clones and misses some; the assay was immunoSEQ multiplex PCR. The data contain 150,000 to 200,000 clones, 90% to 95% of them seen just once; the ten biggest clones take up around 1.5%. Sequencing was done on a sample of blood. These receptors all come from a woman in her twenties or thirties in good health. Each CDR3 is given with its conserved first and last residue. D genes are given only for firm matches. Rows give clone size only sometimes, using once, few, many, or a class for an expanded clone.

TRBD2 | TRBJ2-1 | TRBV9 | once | CASSVGGEGLNEQFF | TGTGCCAGCAGCGTAGGCGGGGAGGGCCTCAATGAGCAGTTCTTC
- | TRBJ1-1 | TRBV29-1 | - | CSVVGRLKNTEAFF | TGCAGCGTTGTCGGCAGGCTGAAGAACACTGAAGCTTTCTTT
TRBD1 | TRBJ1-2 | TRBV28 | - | CASSWTGSYGYTF | TGTGCCAGCAGTTGGACAGGGTCCTATGGCTACACCTTC
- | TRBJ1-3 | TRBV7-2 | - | CASSLGFSSGNTIYF | TGTGCCAGCAGCTTAGGATTCAGCTCTGGAAACACCATATATTTT
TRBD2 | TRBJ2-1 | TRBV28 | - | CASSLSPAGGPNEQFF | TGTGCCAGCAGTTTATCCCCAGCGGGGGGGCCCAATGAGCAGTTCTTC
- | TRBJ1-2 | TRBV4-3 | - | CASSQEQQDYGYTF | TGCGCCAGCAGCCAAGAGCAGCAAGACTATGGCTACACCTTC
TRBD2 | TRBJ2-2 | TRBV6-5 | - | CASSSGTNTGELFF | TGTGCCAGCAGTAGCGGGACGAACACCGGGGAGCTGTTTTTT
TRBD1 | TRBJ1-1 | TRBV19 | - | CASSGRDRGAFF | TGTGCCAGTAGTGGCCGGGACAGGGGGGCTTTCTTT
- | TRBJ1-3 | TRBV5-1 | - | CASRSVGAGNTIYF | TGCGCCAGCAGGTCTGTAGGGGCTGGAAACACCATATATTTT
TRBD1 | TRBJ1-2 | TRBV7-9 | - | CASSLGTGYTF | TGTGCCAGCAGCTTAGGGACAGGGTACACCTTC
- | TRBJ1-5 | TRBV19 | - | CASSILQGRSNQPQHF | TGTGCCAGTAGTATACTCCAGGGACGTAGCAATCAGCCCCAGCATTTT
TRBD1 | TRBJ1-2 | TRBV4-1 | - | CASSQDRGGYGYTF | TGCGCCAGCAGCCAAGACAGGGGGGGGTATGGCTACACCTTC
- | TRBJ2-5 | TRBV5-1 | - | CASSLDSGVFQETQYF | TGCGCCAGCAGCTTGGATTCGGGGGTTTTCCAAGAGACCCAGTACTTC
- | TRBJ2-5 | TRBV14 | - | CASSQVGVLETQYF | TGTGCCAGCAGCCAAGTGGGGGTCCTCGAGACCCAGTACTTC
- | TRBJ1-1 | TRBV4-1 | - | CASSQGAPRSLNTEAFF | TGCGCCAGCAGCCAAGGGGCCCCACGTAGCCTGAACACTGAAGCTTTCTTT
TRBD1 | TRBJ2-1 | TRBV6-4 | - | CASRDRANEQFF | TGTGCCAGCAGGGACAGGGCCAATGAGCAGTTCTTC
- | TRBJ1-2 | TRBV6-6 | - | CASNNGLHYGYTF | TGTGCCAGCAATAACGGACTGCATTATGGCTACACCTTC
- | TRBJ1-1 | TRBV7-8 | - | CASSWIGVRGSTEAFF | TGTGCCAGCAGTTGGATAGGGGTCAGGGGAAGCACTGAAGCTTTCTTT
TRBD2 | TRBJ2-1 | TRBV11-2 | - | CASSWTSGQRGNEQFF | TGTGCCAGCAGCTGGACTAGCGGGCAGAGGGGAAATGAGCAGTTCTTC
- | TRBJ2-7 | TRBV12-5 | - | CASGLGTDPYEQYF | TGTGCTAGCGGTTTGGGGACGGATCCCTACGAGCAGTACTTC
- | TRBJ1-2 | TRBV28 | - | CASRPGLNYGYTF | TGTGCCAGCAGGCCGGGACTAAACTATGGCTACACCTTC
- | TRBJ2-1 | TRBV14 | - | CASSQDRAYNEQFF | TGTGCCAGCAGCCAAGATCGCGCCTACAATGAGCAGTTCTTC
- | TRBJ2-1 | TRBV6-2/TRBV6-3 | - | CASTPGTGEQFF | TGTGCCAGCACCCCCGGGACTGGTGAGCAGTTCTTC
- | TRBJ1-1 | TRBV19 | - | CASSIVAANTEAFF | TGTGCCAGTAGTATAGTGGCCGCGAACACTGAAGCTTTCTTT
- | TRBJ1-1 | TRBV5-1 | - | CASTYQGPNTEAFF | TGCGCCAGCACTTACCAGGGTCCGAACACTGAAGCTTTCTTT
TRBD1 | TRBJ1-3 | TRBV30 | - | CAWSAGTVPSGNTIYF | TGTGCCTGGAGCGCCGGGACAGTACCCTCTGGAAACACCATATATTTT